The clone carrying this T cell receptor (beta chain) was recorded only once. Germline V gene sequence: CDR1 MNHEY, CDR2 SMNVEV (reference sequence). The CDR3 runs to 14 residues. The V and J ends lost 2 bases and 5 bases respectively, with 13 bases between them. The entry originates in a study of blood T cells in healthy people across ages. Overall study context: Capture by template switching was about one barcoded beta molecule per two T cells.

Then a second PCR, running roughly 7 to 11 cycles, was carried out with a sample-barcoded 5' primer and a J-beta primer mix. The template-switch adaptor was a 5' adaptor with 12 random nucleotides. It tagged each cDNA molecule. TCRdb ran MiXCR on the 5' RACE reads and lists one entry per CDR3 protein. The sample carries 540,000 or so distinct CDR3 sequences, around 48% recorded once. All donors came from Russia, were Caucasian and healthy, and spanned ages roughly 6 to 95. The chain employs TRBV27 and TRBJ2-7; perhaps TRBD2 as D (5 bases). The sequence was collected from a man older than 75 in good health. Sequenced sample: blood. CDR3 DNA sequence: TGTGCCAGCAGTTTAAGGTCCAACGGGGACGAGCAGTACTTC. Translation gives CASSLRSNGDEQYF.